This T cell receptor beta chain came from a study of siplizumab effects on memory and regulatory T cells. Study findings and constraints: An assignable naive or memory phenotype was lacking in roughly 80-95% of proliferating CD4+ or CD8+ clones. With siplizumab, Treg-derived clones averaged about 71% of mappable alloreactive CD4+ clones, versus 25% to 30% in controls. Proliferating Tregs from siplizumab cultures lacked functional confirmation of suppression. Researchers could map only a minor fraction of alloreactive clones to unstimulated subsets.

The table came from immunoSEQ multiplex PCR; TCRdb's copy has only in-frame clones and leaves some out. The sample has about 100,000 clones; roughly 93% are singletons. The CDR3 runs 14 residues. Germline CDR1 reads SGHTA; CDR2 reads FQGNSA. V was trimmed by 1 base and J by 2 bases, leaving 8 bases between them. On this clone: The antigen remains undetermined.

This TCR came from a human donor in good health. The chain has TRBV7-2 and TRBJ1-1, with D uncertain. The sequenced sample consisted of non-Treg CD4+ T cells sorted from blood. CDR3 coding DNA: TGTGCCAGCAGCTTAGGGACGGTAAACACTGAAGCTTTCTTT. This gives the protein CASSLGTVNTEAFF.